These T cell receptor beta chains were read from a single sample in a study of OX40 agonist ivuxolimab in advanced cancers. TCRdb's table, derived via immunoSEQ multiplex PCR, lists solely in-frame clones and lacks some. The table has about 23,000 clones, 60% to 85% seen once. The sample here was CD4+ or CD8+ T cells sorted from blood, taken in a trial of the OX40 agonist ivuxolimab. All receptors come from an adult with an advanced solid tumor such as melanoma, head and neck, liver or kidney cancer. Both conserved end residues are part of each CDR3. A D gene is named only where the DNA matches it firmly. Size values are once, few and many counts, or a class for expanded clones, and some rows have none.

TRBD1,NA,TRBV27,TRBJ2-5,CASSSRGRETQYF,TGTGCCAGCAGTTCCAGGGGGCGAGAGACCCAGTACTTC
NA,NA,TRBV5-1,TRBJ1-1,CASKGRANTEAFF,TGCGCCAGCAAAGGCAGGGCGAACACTGAAGCTTTCTTT
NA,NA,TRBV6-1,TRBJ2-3,CASSEGDGPTDTQYF,TGTGCCAGCAGTGAGGGGGACGGCCCCACAGATACGCAGTATTTT
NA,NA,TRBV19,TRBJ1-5,CASSKGTGRPLRQPQHF,TGTGCCAGTAGCAAGGGCACGGGGCGGCCTTTGAGGCAGCCCCAGCATTTT
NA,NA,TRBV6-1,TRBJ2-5,CASSDGQKETQYF,TGTGCCAGCAGTGATGGCCAGAAAGAGACCCAGTACTTC
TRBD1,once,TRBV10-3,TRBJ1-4,CAISLGQGNEKLFF,TGTGCCATCAGCCTGGGACAGGGGAATGAAAAACTGTTTTTT
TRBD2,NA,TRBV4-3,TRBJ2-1,CASSQDHGSSGGLNEQFF,TGCGCCAGCAGCCAAGATCATGGCTCTAGCGGGGGCCTGAATGAGCAGTTCTTC
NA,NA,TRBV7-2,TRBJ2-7,CASSLGLQSSYEQYF,TGTGCCAGCAGCTTAGGTCTTCAGAGCTCCTACGAGCAGTACTTC
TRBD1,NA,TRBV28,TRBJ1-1,CASTGPRQGNTEAFF,TGTGCCAGCACGGGTCCCAGACAGGGGAACACTGAAGCTTTCTTT
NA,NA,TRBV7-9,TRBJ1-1,CASSLFEGPNTEAFF,TGTGCCAGCAGCTTATTTGAGGGTCCGAACACTGAAGCTTTCTTT
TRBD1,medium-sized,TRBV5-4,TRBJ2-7,CASSFRDRPEQDF,TGTGCCAGCAGCTTCCGGGACAGACCGGAGCAGGACTTC
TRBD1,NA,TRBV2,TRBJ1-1,CASSERLRGPLVNTEAFF,TGTGCCAGCAGTGAGCGTCTCAGGGGGCCGTTGGTGAACACTGAAGCTTTCTTT
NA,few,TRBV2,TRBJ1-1,CASSSGTLVRAFF,TGTGCCAGCAGTTCCGGGACCCTCGTGCGCGCTTTCTTT
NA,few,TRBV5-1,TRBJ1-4,CASSPDSTNEKLFF,TGCGCCAGCAGTCCGGACAGCACTAATGAAAAACTGTTTTTT
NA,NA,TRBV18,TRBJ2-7,CASSLPYEQYF,TGTGCCAGCTCTCTCCCCTACGAGCAGTACTTC
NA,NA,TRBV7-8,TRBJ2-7,CASSLPRSDEQYF,TGTGCCAGCAGCTTACCCCGGAGCGACGAGCAGTACTTC
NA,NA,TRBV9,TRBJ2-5,CASSVGSSQETQYF,TGTGCCAGCAGCGTGGGCAGCTCCCAAGAGACCCAGTACTTC
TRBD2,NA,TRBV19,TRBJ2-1,CASSIRTSGRAKNEQFF,TGTGCCAGTAGTATACGGACTAGCGGGAGGGCAAAGAATGAGCAGTTCTTC